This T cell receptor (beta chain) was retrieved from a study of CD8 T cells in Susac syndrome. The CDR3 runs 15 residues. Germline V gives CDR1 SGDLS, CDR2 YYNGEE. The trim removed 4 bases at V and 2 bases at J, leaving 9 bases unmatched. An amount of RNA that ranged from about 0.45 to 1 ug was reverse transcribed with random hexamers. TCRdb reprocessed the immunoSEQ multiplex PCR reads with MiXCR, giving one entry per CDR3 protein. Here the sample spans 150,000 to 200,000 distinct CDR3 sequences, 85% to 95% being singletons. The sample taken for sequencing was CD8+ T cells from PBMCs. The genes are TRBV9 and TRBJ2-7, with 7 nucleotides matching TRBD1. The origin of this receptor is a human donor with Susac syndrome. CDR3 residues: CASSSGGQITYEQYF. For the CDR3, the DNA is TGTGCCAGCAGCTCTGGGGGACAGATTACCTACGAGCAGTACTTC.